The 9 T cell receptor beta chains below all came from one sample that was sequenced in a study of neurological immune-mediated disorders (dated 2019 in TCRdb). Libraries were constructed by 5' RACE. Sequencer: Illumina HiSeq 2500. TCRdb reran the public reads through fastp at Q25 and MiXCR, keeping productive beta chains. Rows with one shared CDR3 protein collapse into an entry with the most common genes and DNA. Here the sample has tens of thousands of distinct CDR3 sequences; about 25% occur a single time. In total, the top ten clones hold 3.5% to 5.5% of the sample. The time point label of this sample denotes: technical triplicate 2. Sequencing was performed on PBMCs. The receptors shown here come from a man between 60 and 75 years old with HTLV-1-associated myelopathy (HAM/TSP).

The CDR3 sequence: CASRGWGTDTQYF. The CDR3 coding sequence is TGTGCCAGCAGGGGGTGGGGCACAGATACGCAGTATTTT. The chain carries TRBV5-8 and TRBJ2-3; D is undetermined. Germline assignment: CDR1 SGHTS and CDR2 YDEGEE. V was clipped by 5 bases and J by 1 base, with 8 bases between them. This CDR3 has 13 amino acids. Together with reference TRBV5-8 and TRBJ2-3, the CDR3 gives the full variable domain: EAGVTQSPTHLIKTRGQQATLRCSPISGHTSVYWYQQALGLGLQFLLWYDEGEERNRGNFPPRFSGRQFPNYSSELNVNALELEDSALYLCASRGWGTDTQYFGPGTRLTVL.

This clonotype showed up many times. The chain uses TRBV7-8 and TRBJ2-3, with TRBD2 identical over 8 bases. Germline trimming cut 10 bases from V and 6 bases from J; bases unmatched to any gene: 9. Germline CDR1 reads SGHVS; CDR2 reads FQNEAQ. CDR3 length: 13 residues. The CDR3 region is CATAGRESDTQYF. CDR3 in DNA: TGTGCCACGGCCGGGAGGGAGTCGGATACGCAGTATTTT.

The chain joins TRBV5-1 to TRBJ2-5; no clear D. CDR1 is SGHRS and CDR2 is YFSETQ in the germline V gene. Trimming took off 7 bases at V and 1 base at J, with 11 bases between the two ends. This CDR3 is built from 13 residues. The CDR3 protein is CASGVLGQETQYF. DNA for the CDR3: TGCGCCAGCGGCGTTCTAGGCCAAGAGACCCAGTACTTC. The variable domain in full, completed from reference TRBV5-1 and TRBJ2-5, reads KAGVTQTPRYLIKTRGQQVTLSCSPISGHRSVSWYQQTPGQGLQFLFEYFSETQRNKGNFPGRFSGRQFSNSRSEMNVSTLELGDSALYLCASGVLGQETQYFGPGTRLLVL.

The chain employs TRBV5-4 and TRBJ2-5; the match to TRBD1 covers 7 bases. The CDR3 consists of 18 residues. Germline V gene data show CDR1 as SGHNT and CDR2 as YYREEE (reference sequence). The V segment lost 6 bases and the J segment 5 bases; nucleotides outside the gene matches: 22. The CDR3 nucleotides are TGTGCCAGCATCTCCTGGACAGGAGGCCCCCGTCGGGGTGAGACCCAGTACTTC. Translating it yields CASISWTGGPRRGETQYF.

This clonotype was seen only a few times. The chain carries TRBV15 and TRBJ2-3; D remains ambiguous. V was trimmed by 0 bases and J by 2 bases, leaving 9 bases between them. The germline gives CDR1 LNHNV, CDR2 YYDKDF (reference sequence). The CDR3 sequence is 15 residues long. The CDR3 loop reads CATSRDHQPTDTQYF. Here the CDR3 DNA reads TGTGCCACCAGCAGAGATCATCAACCCACAGATACGCAGTATTTT.

This clonotype appeared many times. The rearrangement uses TRBV12-3 or TRBV12-4 and TRBJ2-5; tentative D call: TRBD2 (6 bases). V lost 6 bases, J lost 2 bases, and 13 bases lay in between. This CDR3 is 14 amino acids long. The CDR3 nucleotides read TGTGCCAGCAGCCCGAGGGGAGGACAAGAGACCCAGTACTTC. Amino acid sequence: CASSPRGGQETQYF.

The sample holds many counts of this clonotype. This chain uses TRBV6-6 with TRBJ2-1; 11 bases agree with TRBD2. Looked up from germline, CDR1 is MNHNY and CDR2 is SVGAGI (reference sequence). The J segment lost 6 bases and the V segment lost 6 bases, leaving 10 bases of the junction unmatched. This CDR3 comprises 16 residues. The CDR3 nucleotides read TGTGCCAGCAGCACCCACACTAGCGGGAGTATCAATGAGCAGTTCTTC. This encodes CASSTHTSGSINEQFF.

Many counts were recorded for this clonotype. The genes are TRBV12-3 or TRBV12-4 and TRBJ2-1; D call uncertain. Between the trimmed V and J ends, which lost 4 bases and 12 bases, there was a span of 10 bases. The CDR3 runs to 11 residues. The CDR3 DNA is TGTGCCAGCAGTTCCGGGTTGGGGCAGTTCTTC. Protein: CASSSGLGQFF.

This clonotype was seen many times. The chain has TRBV12-3 or TRBV12-4 and TRBJ2-5, with D unresolved. The V end was cut by 5 bases, the J end by 2 bases, with 12 bases between. The CDR3 runs 14 residues. This CDR3 reads CASSLRAVQETQYF. The CDR3, as DNA: TGTGCCAGCAGTCTACGGGCTGTTCAAGAGACCCAGTACTTC.